This T cell receptor beta chain was retrieved from a study of T cells expressing NK-cell markers. Study summary: It was from sorted CD3+CD56+NKG2C+, CD3+CD56+NKG2C- and CD3+CD56-NKG2C+ T cells that TCR beta repertoires came.

Study-level findings and limits: For six donors, the dominant NKG2C+ clonotypes made up 1.0-7.0% of their CD8+ T cells.

With respect to this clonotype: Its antigen is not identified.

Using the 5' RACE reads, TCRdb records one entry per CDR3 protein without DNA. The sample includes approximately 550,000 distinct CDR3 sequences. The germline gives CDR1 MNHEY, CDR2 SVGAGI. The CDR3 spans 13 residues. The TCR comes from a man aged 18 to 29 in good health. The chain is built from TRBV6-5 and TRBJ2-3. The sequencing sample was made of blood T cells: a sorted CD56 or NKG2C T cell subset, CD4+ or CD8+ T cells, or bulk PBMC T cells (not recorded which). CDR3 loop: CASSYLSSDTQYF.